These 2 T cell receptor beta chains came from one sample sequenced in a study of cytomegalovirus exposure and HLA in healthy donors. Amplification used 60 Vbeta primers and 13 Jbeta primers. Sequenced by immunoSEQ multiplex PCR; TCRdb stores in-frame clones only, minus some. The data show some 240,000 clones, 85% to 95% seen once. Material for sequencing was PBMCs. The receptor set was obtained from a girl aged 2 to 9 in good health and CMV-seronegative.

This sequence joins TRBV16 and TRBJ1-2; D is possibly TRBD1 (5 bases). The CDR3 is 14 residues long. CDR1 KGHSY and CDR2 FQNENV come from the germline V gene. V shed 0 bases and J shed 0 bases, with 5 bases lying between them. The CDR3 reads CASSQSTANYGYTF. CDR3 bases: TGTGCCAGCAGCCAATCGACAGCTAACTATGGCTACACCTTC. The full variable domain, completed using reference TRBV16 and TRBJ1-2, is GEEVAQTPKHLVRGEGQKAKLYCAPIKGHSYVFWYQQVLKNEFKFLISFQNENVFDETGMPKERFSAKCLPNSPCSLEIQATKLEDSAVYFCASSQSTANYGYTFGSGTRLTVV.

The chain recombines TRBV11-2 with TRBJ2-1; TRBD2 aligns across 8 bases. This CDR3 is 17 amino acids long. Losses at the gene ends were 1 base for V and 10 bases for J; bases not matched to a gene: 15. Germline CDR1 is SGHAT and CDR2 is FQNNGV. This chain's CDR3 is CASSLGTGTSKRAEQFF. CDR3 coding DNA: TGTGCCAGCAGCTTAGGTACCGGGACTAGTAAAAGAGCGGAGCAGTTCTTC.